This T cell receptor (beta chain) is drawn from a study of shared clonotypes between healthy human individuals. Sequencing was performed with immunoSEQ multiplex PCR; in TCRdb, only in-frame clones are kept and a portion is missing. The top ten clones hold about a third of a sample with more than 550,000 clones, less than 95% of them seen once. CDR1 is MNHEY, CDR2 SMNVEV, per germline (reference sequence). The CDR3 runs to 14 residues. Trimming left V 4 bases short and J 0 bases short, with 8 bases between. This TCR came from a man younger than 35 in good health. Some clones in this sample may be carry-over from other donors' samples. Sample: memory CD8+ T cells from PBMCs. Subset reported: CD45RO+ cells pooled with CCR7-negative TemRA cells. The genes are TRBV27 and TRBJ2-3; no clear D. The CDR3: CASSSRTSTDTQYF. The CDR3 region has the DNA TGTGCCAGCAGTTCCAGGACCAGCACAGATACGCAGTATTTT.